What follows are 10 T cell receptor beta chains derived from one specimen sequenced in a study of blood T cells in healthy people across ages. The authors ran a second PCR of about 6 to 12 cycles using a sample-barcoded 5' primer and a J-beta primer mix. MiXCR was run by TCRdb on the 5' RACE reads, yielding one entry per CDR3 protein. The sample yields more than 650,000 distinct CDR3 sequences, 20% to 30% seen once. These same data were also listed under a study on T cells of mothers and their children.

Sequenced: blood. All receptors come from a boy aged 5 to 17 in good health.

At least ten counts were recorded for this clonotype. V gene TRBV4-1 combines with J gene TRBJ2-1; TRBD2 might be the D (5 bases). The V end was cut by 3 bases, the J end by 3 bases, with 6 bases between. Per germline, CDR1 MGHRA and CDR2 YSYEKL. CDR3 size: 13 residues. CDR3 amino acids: CASSQGVYNEQFF. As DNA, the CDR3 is TGCGCCAGCAGCCAGGGAGTCTACAATGAGCAGTTCTTC.

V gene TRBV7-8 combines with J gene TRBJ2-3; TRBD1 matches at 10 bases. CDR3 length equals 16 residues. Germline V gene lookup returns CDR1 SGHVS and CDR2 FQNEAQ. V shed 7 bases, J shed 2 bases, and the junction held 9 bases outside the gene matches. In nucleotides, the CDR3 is TGTGCCAGCACGAGTCGGACAGGGGGATACACAGATACGCAGTATTTT. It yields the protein CASTSRTGGYTDTQYF. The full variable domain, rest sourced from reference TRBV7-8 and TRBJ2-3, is GAGVSQSPRYKVAKRGQDVALRCDPISGHVSLFWYQQALGQGPEFLTYFQNEAQLDKSGLPSDRFFAERPEGSVSTLKIQRTQQEDSAVYLCASTSRTGGYTDTQYFGPGTRLTVL.

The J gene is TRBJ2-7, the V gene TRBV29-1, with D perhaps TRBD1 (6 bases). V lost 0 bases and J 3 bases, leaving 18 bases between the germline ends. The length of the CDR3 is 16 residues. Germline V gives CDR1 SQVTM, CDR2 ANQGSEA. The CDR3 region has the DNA TGCAGCGTTGAAGATCCCGAACAGGGTCCCCTCTACGAGCAGTACTTC. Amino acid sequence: CSVEDPEQGPLYEQYF.

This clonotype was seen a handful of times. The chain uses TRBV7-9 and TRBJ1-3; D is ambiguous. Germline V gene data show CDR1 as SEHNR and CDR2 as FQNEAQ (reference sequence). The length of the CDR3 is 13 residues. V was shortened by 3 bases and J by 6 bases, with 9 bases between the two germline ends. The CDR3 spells CASSFRNVNTIYF. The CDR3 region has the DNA TGTGCCAGCAGCTTCAGGAATGTAAACACCATATATTTT.

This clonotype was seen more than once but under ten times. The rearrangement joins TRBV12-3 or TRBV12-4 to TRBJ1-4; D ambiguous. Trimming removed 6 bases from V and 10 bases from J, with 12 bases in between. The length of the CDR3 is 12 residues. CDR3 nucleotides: TGTGCCAGCAGCCCCGAGTCAGGAAAACTGTTTTTT. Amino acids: CASSPESGKLFF.

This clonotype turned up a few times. The CDR3 DNA reads as TGTGCCAGCAGCGTAGTGGGACAGGGGGATCAGCCCCAGCATTTT. Translated: CASSVVGQGDQPQHF. The chain has TRBV9 and TRBJ1-5, with 11 bases fitting TRBD1. Germline lookup yields CDR1 SGDLS and CDR2 YYNGEE. With 0 bases clipped from V and 5 bases from J, the junction kept 1 base outside the gene matches. The CDR3 contains 15 residues.

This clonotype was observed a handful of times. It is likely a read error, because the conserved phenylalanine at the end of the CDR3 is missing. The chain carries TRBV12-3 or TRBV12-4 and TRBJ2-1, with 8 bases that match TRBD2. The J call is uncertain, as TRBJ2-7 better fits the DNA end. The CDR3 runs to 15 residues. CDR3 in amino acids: CASSPAPGGTYEQYL. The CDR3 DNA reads TGTGCCAGCAGCCCCGCCCCGGGAGGGACCTACGAGCAGTACCTC.

CDR3 coding DNA: TGCGCCAGCGGGATTGTAGGCGACGAGCAGTACTTC. This encodes CASGIVGDEQYF. The V and J genes are TRBV5-1 and TRBJ2-7; D gene unclear. The germline CDR1 and CDR2 sequences are SGHRS and YFSETQ. V lost 7 bases, J lost 5 bases, and 13 bases lay in between. The CDR3 loop spans 12 amino acids.

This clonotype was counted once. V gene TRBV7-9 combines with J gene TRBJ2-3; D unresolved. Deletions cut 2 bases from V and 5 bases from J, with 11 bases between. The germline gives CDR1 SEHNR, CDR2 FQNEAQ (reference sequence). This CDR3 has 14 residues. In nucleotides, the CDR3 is TGTGCCAGCAGCTTACTTGCATCAAAAGATACGCAGTATTTT. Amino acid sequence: CASSLLASKDTQYF.

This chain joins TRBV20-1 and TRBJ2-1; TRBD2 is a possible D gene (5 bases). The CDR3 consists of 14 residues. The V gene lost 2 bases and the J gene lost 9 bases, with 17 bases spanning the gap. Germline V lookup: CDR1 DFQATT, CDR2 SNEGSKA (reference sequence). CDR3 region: CSARKAGVVGEQFF. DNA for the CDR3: TGCAGTGCTAGAAAGGCGGGCGTAGTCGGTGAGCAGTTCTTC.